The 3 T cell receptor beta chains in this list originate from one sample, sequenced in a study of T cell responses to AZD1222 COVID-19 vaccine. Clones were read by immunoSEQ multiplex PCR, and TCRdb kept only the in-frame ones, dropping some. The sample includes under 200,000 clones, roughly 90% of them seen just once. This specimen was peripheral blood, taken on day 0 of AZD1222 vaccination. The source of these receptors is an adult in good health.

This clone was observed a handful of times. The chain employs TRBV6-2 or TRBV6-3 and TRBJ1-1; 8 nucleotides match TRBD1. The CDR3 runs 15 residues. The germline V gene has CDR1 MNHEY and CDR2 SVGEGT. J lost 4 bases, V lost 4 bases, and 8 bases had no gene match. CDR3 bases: TGTGCCAGCAGTTGGGACGCAACAGGGGGCACTGAAGCTTTCTTT. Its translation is CASSWDATGGTEAFF.

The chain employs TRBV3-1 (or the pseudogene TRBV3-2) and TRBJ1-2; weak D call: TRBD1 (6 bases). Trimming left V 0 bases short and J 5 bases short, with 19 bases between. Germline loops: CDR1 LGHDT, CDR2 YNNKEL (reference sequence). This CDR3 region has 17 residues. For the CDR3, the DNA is TGTGCCAGCAGCCAAGATAGGGCATGGGGGGGCGCTTATGGCTACACCTTC. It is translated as CASSQDRAWGGAYGYTF.

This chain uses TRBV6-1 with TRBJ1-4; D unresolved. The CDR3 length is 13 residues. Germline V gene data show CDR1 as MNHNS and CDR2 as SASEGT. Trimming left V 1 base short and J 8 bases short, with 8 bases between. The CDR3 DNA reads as TGTGCCAGCAGTGAAGGGTTGGAAGAAAAACTGTTTTTT. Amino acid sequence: CASSEGLEEKLFF.